These T cell receptor beta chains were read from a single sample in a study of blood T cell repertoires in COVID-19. Profiling relied on immunoSEQ multiplex PCR, and the TCRdb table lists in-frame clones only, not all of them. Of roughly 55,000 clones in the sample, around 79% are singletons; the top ten hold roughly 3%. Sequenced material: peripheral blood. These receptors were taken from a man aged 60-69 years with acute or convalescent COVID-19. Both conserved end residues are part of each CDR3. D genes are given only for firm matches. Rows may omit the clone size; those that give it use once, few, many or a size class.

-	-	TRBJ1-6	TRBV5-4	TGTGCCAGCAGGGGGGGAATTGTGAATTCACCCCTCCACTTT	CASRGGIVNSPLHF
-	-	TRBJ1-2	TRBV30	TGTGCCGCGCAGGGATCGCATGGCTACACCTTC	CAAQGSHGYTF
TRBD1	once	TRBJ2-7	TRBV27	TGTGCCAGCAGTTTAGACCGACAGGGTTCCTACGAGCAGTACTTC	CASSLDRQGSYEQYF
TRBD2	once	TRBJ2-1	TRBV7-6	TGTGCCAGCAGCCAAACTCCCACTAGCGGGGGAAACAATGAGCAGTTCTTC	CASSQTPTSGGNNEQFF
-	-	TRBJ1-2	TRBV29-1	TGCAGCGTTGCAGTTGCCAACTATGGCTACACCTTC	CSVAVANYGYTF
-	-	TRBJ1-1	TRBV12-3/TRBV12-4	TGTGCCAGCAGACCAGGGGTGAACACTGAAGCTTTCTTT	CASRPGVNTEAFF
-	few	TRBJ2-4	TRBV4-1	TGCGCCAGCAGCCAAGGACAGGGAGGAACCAAAAACATTCAGTACTTC	CASSQGQGGTKNIQYF
-	-	TRBJ1-1	TRBV7-3	TGTGCCAGCCGCTTTGACAGGAACACTGAAGCTTTCTTT	CASRFDRNTEAFF
-	-	TRBJ1-4	TRBV27	TGTGCCAGCACCCTACGGCGGGGCAGTGGAGAAAAACTGTTTTTT	CASTLRRGSGEKLFF
-	once	TRBJ2-5	TRBV5-1	TGCGCCAGCAGCCCGGGTGGAGGGTACGAGACCCAGTACTTC	CASSPGGGYETQYF
TRBD1	-	TRBJ2-7	TRBV11-2	TGTGCCAGCAGCCCCCGTCGGGACAGGGTGAGCAACGAGCAGTACTTC	CASSPRRDRVSNEQYF
-	-	TRBJ2-3	TRBV6-5	TGTGCCAGCAGAGGGGGGGGCCGGAGCACAGATACGCAGTATTTT	CASRGGGRSTDTQYF
-	-	TRBJ2-3	TRBV11-2	TGTGCCAGCAGCTCTCACAGGGCGCAGGATACGCAGTATTTT	CASSSHRAQDTQYF
TRBD1	-	TRBJ2-5	TRBV9	TGTGCCAGCAGCGTAGAATTGGGGGACAGTTTTGGGGAGACCCAGTACTTC	CASSVELGDSFGETQYF
TRBD1	-	TRBJ1-6	TRBV5-1	TGCGCCAGCAGCTCCTCGAGGACAGGGAGTAATTCACCCCTCCACTTT	CASSSSRTGSNSPLHF
-	-	TRBJ1-6	TRBV6-5	TGTGCCAGCAGAAGAGATGATTCACCCCTCCACTTT	CASRRDDSPLHF
-	-	TRBJ1-6	TRBV6-2/TRBV6-3	TGTGCCAGCAGTTCCCACAGGACCTATAATTCACCCCTCCACTTT	CASSSHRTYNSPLHF
-	-	TRBJ2-4	TRBV19	TGTGCCAGTAGTATTTCATCAGGGAAAAACATTCAGTACTTC	CASSISSGKNIQYF